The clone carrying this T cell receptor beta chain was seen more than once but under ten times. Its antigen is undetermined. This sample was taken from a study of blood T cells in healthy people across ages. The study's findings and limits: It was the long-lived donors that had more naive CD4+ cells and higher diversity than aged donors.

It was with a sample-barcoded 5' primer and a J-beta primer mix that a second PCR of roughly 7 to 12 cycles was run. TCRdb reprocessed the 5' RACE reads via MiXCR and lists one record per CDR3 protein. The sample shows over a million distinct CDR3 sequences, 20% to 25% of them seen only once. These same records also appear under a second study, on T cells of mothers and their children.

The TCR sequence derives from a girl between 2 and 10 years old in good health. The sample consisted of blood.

The CDR3 DNA reads as TGTGCCAGCCTGGGACAGGGACCCCCTGAAGCTTTCTTT. The encoded protein is CASLGQGPPEAFF. The genes are TRBV25-1 and TRBJ1-1; 9 bases map to TRBD1. Germline V gene sequence: CDR1 MGHDK, CDR2 SYGVNS. CDR3 length: 13 residues. J lost 6 bases, V lost 8 bases, and 7 bases had no gene match.